The source of this T cell receptor (beta chain) is a study of shared clonotypes between healthy human individuals. This clone has a single count. Germline lookup yields CDR1 SGHTA and CDR2 FQGNSA. The trim removed 6 bases at V and 7 bases at J, leaving 15 bases unmatched. This CDR3 is built from 16 residues. On ten immunoSEQ deep assay plates, unsorted PBMC DNA was sequenced. Profiled with immunoSEQ multiplex PCR; TCRdb holds only in-frame clones, not every one. The data hold some 500,000 clones, with 70% to 85% observed a single time. The sequence was collected from a middle-aged woman in good health. Some clones in this sample may be carry-over from other donors' samples. The J gene is TRBJ2-1, the V gene TRBV7-2; 7 positions agree with TRBD2. The sequenced sample consisted of PBMCs. The CDR3 protein is CASSRTGTTGTNEQFF. The CDR3 DNA follows: TGTGCCAGCAGTCGAACCGGGACTACCGGTACGAATGAGCAGTTCTTC.